The 13 T cell receptor beta chains below were found in one sample sequenced in a study of cytomegalovirus exposure and HLA in healthy donors. PCR primers comprised 60 Vbeta and 13 Jbeta primers. The data were produced by immunoSEQ multiplex PCR, yet TCRdb's version contains in-frame clones alone and is incomplete. The data show fewer than 130,000 clones, with 60% to 75% seen just once and roughly a tenth held by the top ten. The sequenced sample consisted of PBMCs. Source of these receptors: a man aged 35-49 years in good health and CMV-seropositive.

This CDR3 is CASSPGSVGNEQFF. CDR3 DNA sequence: TGTGCCAGCAGCCCCGGCAGCGTTGGTAATGAGCAGTTCTTC. V and J are TRBV11-3 and TRBJ2-1; D remains ambiguous. The CDR3 totals 14 residues. The V gene lost 5 bases and the J gene lost 7 bases, with 15 bases spanning the gap. The V gene's germline CDR1 is SGHNT and CDR2 YENEEA.

This clone was detected once. This rearrangement joins TRBV30 to TRBJ1-5, with D perhaps matching TRBD1 (5 bases). Germline V gives CDR1 GTSNPN, CDR2 SVGIG (reference sequence). Between the trimmed V and J ends, which lost 3 bases and 2 bases, there was a span of 17 bases. The CDR3 runs to 16 residues. The CDR3 sequence: CAWRGPLGQGNQPQHF. Written as DNA, the CDR3 is TGTGCCTGGAGGGGCCCCTTGGGGCAGGGCAATCAGCCCCAGCATTTT. The variable domain in full, completed from reference TRBV30 and TRBJ1-5, reads SQTIHQWPATLVQPVGSPLSLECTVEGTSNPNLYWYRQAAGRGLQLLFYSVGIGQISSEVPQNLSASRPQDRQFILSSKKLLLSDSGFYLCAWRGPLGQGNQPQHFGDGTRLSIL.

The chain carries TRBV2 and TRBJ2-5; D is perhaps TRBD2 (5 bases). Trimming took off 6 bases at V and 3 bases at J, with 5 bases between the two ends. CDR1 SNHLY and CDR2 FYNNEI come from the germline V gene. The CDR3 totals 11 residues. This chain's CDR3 is CASREEETQYF. In DNA form, the CDR3 reads TGTGCCAGCAGGGAGGAAGAGACCCAGTACTTC.

V usage is TRBV4-3 and J usage is TRBJ1-1, with 11 positions matching TRBD1. The CDR3 is made up of 18 amino acids. The ends lost 0 bases at V and 4 bases at J; junction bases unmatched: 10. Germline CDR1 reads LGHNA; CDR2 reads YSLEER. CDR3 nucleotides: TGCGCCAGCAGCCAAGATCCAAGGACAGGGGGCTTTTTCACTGAAGCTTTCTTT. Translation: CASSQDPRTGGFFTEAFF.

The chain couples TRBV5-4 to TRBJ2-7, with TRBD2 matching over 7 bases. Germline assignment: CDR1 SGHNT and CDR2 YYREEE (reference sequence). The V and J ends lost 0 bases and 6 bases, in that order; junction bases with no gene match: 18. This CDR3 region has 18 residues. In nucleotides, the CDR3 is TGTGCCAGCAGCTTGGATTCTAGGCTAGCGGAACATGAGGTCGAGCAGTACTTC. Translated, it gives CASSLDSRLAEHEVEQYF.

The CDR3 bases are TGTGCCCGGTCGACAGGAGGGAACACTGAAGCTTTCTTT. Protein: CARSTGGNTEAFF. This rearrangement joins TRBV19 to TRBJ1-1, with a tentative D call TRBD1 (6 bases). Germline V gene sequence: CDR1 LNHDA, CDR2 SQIVND (reference sequence). The CDR3 sequence is 13 residues long. Trimming removed 11 bases from V and 1 base from J, with 14 bases in between.

The rearrangement joins TRBV6-5 to TRBJ2-5, with D hard to call. The CDR3 sequence is 14 residues long. Germline lookup yields CDR1 MNHEY and CDR2 SVGAGI. V shed 0 bases and J shed 1 base, with 6 bases lying between them. CDR3 sequence: CASSYSPSQETQYF. For the CDR3, the DNA is TGTGCCAGCAGTTACTCCCCCAGCCAAGAGACCCAGTACTTC.

This clone was seen a handful of times. The chain employs TRBV7-2 and TRBJ2-5; D perhaps matches TRBD2 (7 bases). The CDR3 consists of 14 residues. Trimming removed 6 bases at V and 10 bases at J, with 21 bases between. The germline gives CDR1 SGHTA, CDR2 FQGNSA. The CDR3 here is CASRDRRGGGGQYF. The CDR3 DNA is TGTGCCAGCAGAGACCGGAGAGGAGGGGGGGGCCAGTACTTC.

This clone has just a few counts. This chain joins TRBV10-1 and TRBJ2-5; D perhaps matches TRBD1 (6 bases). Trimming removed 2 bases at V and 7 bases at J, with 11 bases between. Germline CDR1 WNHNN, CDR2 SYGVQD (reference sequence). The CDR3 covers 13 residues. CDR3 coding DNA: TGCGCCAGCAGTGAGGACAGGCACGGGACCCAGTACTTC. It is translated as CASSEDRHGTQYF.

This rearrangement joins TRBV10-3 to TRBJ2-7; 10 positions match TRBD1. The CDR3 runs 16 residues. The V gene's germline CDR1 is ENHRY and CDR2 SYGVKD. Germline trimming cut 0 bases from V and 5 bases from J; bases unmatched to any gene: 7. This CDR3 is CAISESIGQGGHEQYV. As DNA, the CDR3 is TGTGCCATCAGTGAGTCGATAGGACAGGGGGGCCACGAGCAGTACGTC.

The rearrangement joins TRBV2 to TRBJ2-7, with D tentatively TRBD1 (5 bases). This CDR3 region has 12 residues. Trimming removed 6 bases from V and 3 bases from J, with 9 bases in between. Germline V gene sequence: CDR1 SNHLY, CDR2 FYNNEI. CDR3 nucleotide sequence: TGTGCCAGCAGGGACAACCTCTACGAGCAGTACTTC. Translating gives CASRDNLYEQYF.

This clone was seen a single time. J is TRBJ2-3 and V is TRBV2, with 7 bases fitting TRBD2. The V segment lost 1 base and the J segment 1 base; nucleotides outside the gene matches: 5. CDR3 length: 16 amino acids. In germline, CDR1 is SNHLY, CDR2 FYNNEI. Here the CDR3 DNA reads TGTGCCAGCAGTGAAGTCTGGGAGGGAGGCACAGATACGCAGTATTTT. Its translation: CASSEVWEGGTDTQYF.

This clone was seen more than once but under ten times. V is TRBV7-2 and J is TRBJ1-2; maybe TRBD1 (5 bases). The V end lost 1 base, the J end lost 8 bases, and 8 bases lay between the germline ends. The germline CDR1 and CDR2 sequences are SGHTA and FQGNSA. This CDR3 has 12 amino acids. The CDR3 protein is CASSLGGGGYTF. CDR3 DNA sequence: TGTGCCAGCAGCTTAGGCGGGGGAGGCTACACCTTC.